This entry lists 21 T cell receptor beta chains sequenced from one sample in a study of cytomegalovirus exposure and HLA in healthy donors listed by TCRdb under 2017. Library preparation used the immunoSEQ multiplex PCR assay. For the multiplex PCR, a mixture combining 60 forward primers for TCR Vbeta segments and 13 reverse primers for TCR Jbeta segments was used. TCRdb holds this immuneACCESS table with in-frame rearrangements only. Some clones are missing; in checked studies, unresolved V genes explain under half, and the rest has no known cause. This sample lists about 87,000 clones; less than 80% were detected once. Together, the top ten hold about a fifth of the sample. The source material was PBMCs. All receptors derive from a man aged 30 to 39 in good health and CMV-seropositive.

The genes are TRBV27 and TRBJ2-1, with 9 bases that match TRBD1. The CDR3 has 13 residues. Germline CDR1 MNHEY, CDR2 SMNVEV (reference sequence). J gave up 6 bases and V 8 bases, and 5 bases lay outside the gene matches. The CDR3 coding sequence is TGTGCCAGCGCCCGGACAGGGGTCAATGAGCAGTTCTTC. As protein: CASARTGVNEQFF.

This clone was seen only a few times. The chain has TRBV7-8 and TRBJ2-3; 10 bases align to TRBD2. This CDR3 is built from 17 residues. Germline CDR1 reads SGHVS; CDR2 reads FQNEAQ. V shed 5 bases, J shed 3 bases, and the junction held 11 bases outside the gene matches. The CDR3 bases are TGTGCCAGCAGCCTCCAAGGAGCGGGGGGGCGTACAGATACGCAGTATTTT. It specifies CASSLQGAGGRTDTQYF.

This clone was picked up a small number of times. The CDR3 spells CASSQDREYEQYF. The CDR3 bases are TGTGCCAGCAGCCAAGACCGGGAGTACGAGCAGTACTTC. The chain couples TRBV4-2 to TRBJ2-7, with D possibly being TRBD2 (6 bases). Germline V lookup: CDR1 LGHNA, CDR2 YNFKEQ. The V and J ends lost 0 bases and 4 bases respectively, with 7 bases between them. This CDR3 region has 13 residues.

J is TRBJ2-5 and V is TRBV7-9, with D possibly matching TRBD2 (5 bases). The germline CDR1 and CDR2 sequences are SEHNR and FQNEAQ (reference sequence). V was cut by 3 bases and J by 5 bases, with 13 bases left in between. The CDR3 runs 14 residues. The CDR3 region is CASSFLGSGETQYF. The CDR3 DNA sequence: TGTGCCAGCAGCTTTCTGGGTTCGGGGGAGACCCAGTACTTC.

The chain links TRBV5-6 to TRBJ2-3; 9 nucleotides match TRBD2. Unmatched junction bases numbered 8, after V lost 1 base and J lost 5 bases. This CDR3 region has 16 residues. The V gene's germline CDR1 is SGHDT and CDR2 YYEEEE. CDR3 sequence: CASSLSGGRVRDTQYF. The DNA for the CDR3 is TGTGCCAGCAGCTTGTCGGGCGGGAGGGTACGAGATACGCAGTATTTT.

The V and J genes are TRBV18 and TRBJ2-6; TRBD2 matches 7 bases. The germline V gene has CDR1 KGHSH and CDR2 LQKENI. Losses at the gene ends were 5 bases for V and 0 bases for J; bases not matched to a gene: 10. The CDR3 covers 18 residues. This CDR3 reads CASSEYLAEASGANVLTF. The CDR3 coding sequence is TGTGCCAGCTCAGAATACCTAGCGGAGGCCTCTGGGGCCAACGTCCTGACTTTC.

This clone has a single count. The chain has TRBV6-6 and TRBJ1-2; D is perhaps TRBD1 (5 bases). The V end lost 2 bases, the J end lost 3 bases, and 10 bases lay between the germline ends. This CDR3 is 14 amino acids long. The V gene's germline CDR1 is MNHNY and CDR2 SVGAGI (reference sequence). CDR3 in amino acids: CASSYAGRDYGYTF. In DNA, the CDR3 is TGTGCCAGCAGTTACGCAGGGAGGGACTATGGCTACACCTTC.

The J gene is TRBJ1-2, the V gene TRBV5-6; 9 nucleotides match TRBD1. V gave up 2 bases and J gave up 3 bases; unmatched junction bases: 5. CDR3 size: 15 residues. CDR1 and CDR2 from the germline V gene are SGHDT and YYEEEE. The CDR3 region is CASSLQGALDYGYTF. CDR3 sequence (DNA): TGTGCCAGCAGCTTACAGGGGGCGCTAGACTATGGCTACACCTTC.

In regard to this clone: Sequence at one end of the junction differs from germline and may be a read error. The chain carries TRBV29-1 and TRBJ1-2, with TRBD1 matching over 9 bases. The V gene's germline CDR1 is SQVTM and CDR2 ANQGSEA. The CDR3 sequence is 17 residues long. The CDR3 DNA is TGCAGCGTCGCGGGGCGTCGGGACAGGGTACCCGACTATGGCTACCCCTTC. Protein: CSVAGRRDRVPDYGYPF.

The chain carries TRBV6-5 and TRBJ1-1; 8 nucleotides align to TRBD1. The germline V gene has CDR1 MNHEY and CDR2 SVGAGI. Trimming removed 2 bases from V and 3 bases from J; junction bases left unmatched: 2. The CDR3 has 14 residues. CDR3 coding DNA: TGTGCCAGCAGTTACCGGGACAGGTACACTGAAGCTTTCTTT. This sequence encodes CASSYRDRYTEAFF.

This chain links TRBV6-1 with TRBJ1-2, with TRBD1 matching over 10 bases. V lost 3 bases to trimming and J lost 6 bases; unmatched junction nucleotides: 4. CDR3 size: 14 residues. Germline assignment: CDR1 MNHNS and CDR2 SASEGT. The CDR3 reads CASSDDRGRDGYTF. CDR3 DNA: TGTGCCAGCAGTGATGACAGGGGGCGGGATGGCTACACCTTC.

On this clone itself: Within the sample, other DNA sequences also encode this same CDR3. The gene calls are TRBV19 and TRBJ2-2, with D possibly TRBD1 on 6 matching bases. Trimming shortened V by 3 bases and J by 4 bases, and 12 bases separated the two germline ends. The CDR3 totals 15 residues. Looked up from germline, CDR1 is LNHDA and CDR2 is SQIVND (reference sequence). The CDR3 DNA follows: TGTGCCAGTAGTATTAACAGGGCAGGCACCGGGGAGCTGTTTTTT. Its protein is CASSINRAGTGELFF.

The chain carries TRBV6-5 and TRBJ1-2, with unresolved D. Germline V lookup: CDR1 MNHEY, CDR2 SVGAGI. V dropped 5 bases and J dropped 7 bases, with 17 bases sitting between them. There are 14 residues in the CDR3. CDR3 DNA: TGTGCCAGCAGTCCCTATGAGGGCGTTAGTGGCTACACCTTC. The encoded protein is CASSPYEGVSGYTF.

The rearrangement joins TRBV6-5 to TRBJ2-3; 8 bases fit TRBD1. The CDR3 length is 14 residues. Unmatched junction bases numbered 6, after V lost 6 bases and J lost 4 bases. CDR1 is MNHEY, CDR2 SVGAGI, per germline. This chain's CDR3 is CASRRTGPSDTQYF. The CDR3 region has the DNA TGTGCCAGCAGACGGACAGGGCCGTCAGATACGCAGTATTTT.

This clone was counted between two and nine times. The chain has TRBV7-8 and TRBJ1-5; D ambiguous. From germline, CDR1 is SGHVS and CDR2 FQNEAQ. V was cut by 0 bases and J by 5 bases, with 8 bases left in between. This CDR3 contains 14 residues. CDR3 loop: CASSLATVYQPQHF. CDR3 in DNA: TGTGCCAGCAGCTTAGCCACAGTATATCAGCCCCAGCATTTT.

The genes are TRBV6-1 and TRBJ1-4; 8 bases are a match to TRBD1. The CDR3 contains 15 residues. With V trimmed by 8 bases and J by 0 bases, 5 bases remained unmatched. Germline V gene sequence: CDR1 MNHNS, CDR2 SASEGT. The CDR3 loop is CASGQQGATNEKLFF. The CDR3 DNA is TGTGCCAGCGGCCAACAGGGGGCAACTAATGAAAAACTGTTTTTT.

The CDR3 region is CASSPPGTGYGYTF. DNA for the CDR3: TGTGCCAGCTCACCCCCCGGGACAGGGTACGGCTACACCTTC. The chain links TRBV18 to TRBJ1-2; 9 bases line up with TRBD1. CDR3 length: 14 residues. The trim removed 3 bases at V and 8 bases at J, leaving 7 bases unmatched. Per germline, CDR1 KGHSH and CDR2 LQKENI.

The chain is built from TRBV5-1 and TRBJ2-1; 11 bases are shared with TRBD1. The CDR3 is 15 residues long. Germline V lookup: CDR1 SGHRS, CDR2 YFSETQ. J gave up 6 bases and V 4 bases, and 6 bases lay outside the gene matches. CDR3 loop: CASSGDRGYGNEQFF. The CDR3, as DNA: TGCGCCAGCAGCGGGGACAGGGGGTACGGCAATGAGCAGTTCTTC. Full variable domain (missing parts from reference TRBV5-1 and TRBJ2-1): KAGVTQTPRYLIKTRGQQVTLSCSPISGHRSVSWYQQTPGQGLQFLFEYFSETQRNKGNFPGRFSGRQFSNSRSEMNVSTLELGDSALYLCASSGDRGYGNEQFFGPGTRLTVL.

This chain uses TRBV30 with TRBJ1-1; D uncertain. V lost 4 bases to trimming and J lost 1 base, with 10 bases between them. The length of the CDR3 is 13 residues. CDR1 is GTSNPN, CDR2 SVGIG, per germline (reference sequence). Here the CDR3 reads CAWNRAGNTEAFF. The CDR3 DNA reads TGTGCCTGGAACAGAGCGGGGAACACTGAAGCTTTCTTT.

There are a few counts of this clone. The chain carries TRBV7-2 and TRBJ1-2; maybe TRBD1 (6 bases). Germline CDR1 SGHTA, CDR2 FQGNSA. The CDR3 runs 16 residues. Trimming removed 4 bases from V and 0 bases from J, with 15 bases in between. The CDR3 sequence: CASSSWPRGANYGYTF. CDR3 DNA sequence: TGTGCCAGCAGCTCCTGGCCCAGGGGCGCTAACTATGGCTACACCTTC. Full variable domain (rest looked up from reference TRBV7-2 and TRBJ1-2): GAGVSQSPSNKVTEKGKDVELRCDPISGHTALYWYRQSLGQGLEFLIYFQGNSAPDKSGLPSDRFSAERTGGSVSTLTIQRTQQEDSAVYLCASSSWPRGANYGYTFGSGTRLTVV.

The rearrangement joins TRBV5-1 to TRBJ2-1; D may be TRBD2 (6 bases). Germline CDR1 and CDR2: SGHRS and YFSETQ. The CDR3 covers 15 residues. Trimming cost V 1 base and J 5 bases, with 13 bases left between them. This CDR3 reads CASSLTSWSDNEQFF. The CDR3 DNA reads as TGCGCCAGCAGCTTGACTAGCTGGTCGGACAATGAGCAGTTCTTC.